These 22 T cell receptor beta chains were all obtained from the same sample, sequenced in a study of cytomegalovirus exposure and HLA in healthy donors. Clones were sequenced by immunoSEQ multiplex PCR, and TCRdb holds only the in-frame ones, with some missing. The sample yields around 300,000 clones, roughly 90% seen once. Sequencing used PBMCs. The receptors shown here come from a man aged 25 to 40 in good health and CMV-seronegative.

J is TRBJ1-6 and V is TRBV2; the match to TRBD1 covers 7 bases. The germline CDR1 and CDR2 sequences are SNHLY and FYNNEI. The CDR3 runs 16 residues. V was pared by 7 bases and J by 7 bases, with 13 bases of the junction left unmatched. The CDR3 sequence: CASTRMGTVGNSPLHF. DNA for the CDR3: TGTGCCAGCACTAGAATGGGGACAGTCGGAAATTCACCCCTCCACTTT.

The chain uses TRBV5-1 and TRBJ2-2; unclear D gene. Germline V lookup: CDR1 SGHRS, CDR2 YFSETQ. The V and J ends lost 4 bases and 0 bases respectively, with 13 bases between them. The CDR3 extends over 16 amino acids. This CDR3 reads CASSAYAIANTGELFF. For the CDR3, the DNA is TGCGCCAGCAGCGCGTATGCGATCGCGAACACCGGGGAGCTGTTTTTT.

This clone is a singleton in its sample. The genes are TRBV7-9 and TRBJ2-3, with unresolved D. Trimming shortened V by 1 base and J by 6 bases, and 14 bases separated the two germline ends. Germline lookup yields CDR1 SEHNR and CDR2 FQNEAQ (reference sequence). This CDR3 has 15 residues. The CDR3 loop reads CASSLVRYPVDTQYF. In DNA, the CDR3 is TGTGCCAGCAGCTTAGTTCGCTACCCGGTGGATACGCAGTATTTT.

On this clone itself: One junction end does not reproduce the germline sequence, and a read error may be involved. The chain has TRBV2 and TRBJ2-7; possible D gene TRBD2, 6 bases. The CDR3 runs 12 residues. Germline CDR1 and CDR2: SNHLY and FYNNEI. CDR3 in amino acids: CASSGDPGEPYF. The CDR3 nucleotides read TGTGCCAGCAGCGGGGACCCGGGGGAGCCGTACTTC.

The V gene is TRBV6-1, the J gene TRBJ2-7; D gene uncertain. With 0 bases removed from V and 2 bases from J, the gap between germline ends came to 5 bases. From germline, CDR1 is MNHNS and CDR2 SASEGT. There are 13 residues in the CDR3. CDR3 DNA sequence: TGTGCCAGCAGTGAAGCAGCTCCCTACGAGCAGTACTTC. Its translation: CASSEAAPYEQYF.

In this sample, this clone turned up many times. The chain links TRBV4-1 to TRBJ2-7; a possible D gene is TRBD1 (5 bases). CDR1 MGHRA and CDR2 YSYEKL come from the germline V gene. V was trimmed by 4 bases and J by 4 bases, leaving 11 bases between them. This CDR3 has 13 amino acids. CDR3 protein: CASSRQTGYEQYF. Here the CDR3 DNA reads TGCGCCAGCAGCCGACAAACAGGTTACGAGCAGTACTTC.

V and J are TRBV30 and TRBJ2-7; D is undetermined. The germline V gene encodes CDR1 GTSNPN and CDR2 SVGIG (reference sequence). The CDR3 spans 11 residues. V was clipped by 2 bases and J by 2 bases, with 4 bases between them. CDR3 nucleotides: TGTGCCTGGAGTTCTGCCTACGAGCAGTACTTC. It is translated as CAWSSAYEQYF.

CDR3 DNA: TGTGCCAGCGGGAGGATCCGGTACGGCACCATATATTTT. Residues: CASGRIRYGTIYF. The gene calls are TRBV27 and TRBJ1-3; D gene uncertain. Trimming pared 8 bases from V and 9 bases from J, leaving 17 bases between. This CDR3 is 13 amino acids long. From germline, CDR1 is MNHEY and CDR2 SMNVEV (reference sequence).

This clone has a single count. The rearrangement links TRBV28 to TRBJ1-2; D unresolved. This CDR3 has 13 amino acids. Germline V gene sequence: CDR1 MDHEN, CDR2 SYDVKM. Trimming stripped 7 bases from V and 4 bases from J, with 13 bases between. The CDR3 region is CASKVGVGYGYTF. In DNA, the CDR3 is TGTGCCAGCAAGGTCGGGGTGGGCTATGGCTACACCTTC.

The chain recombines TRBV4-1 with TRBJ2-6; possibly TRBD1 for D (6 bases). The length of the CDR3 is 16 residues. Germline V CDR1 and CDR2: MGHRA, YSYEKL. The V end lost 0 bases, the J end lost 4 bases, and 10 bases lay between the germline ends. Here the CDR3 reads CASSQDTGSGANVLTF. The CDR3 nucleotides read TGCGCCAGCAGCCAAGATACAGGGTCAGGGGCCAACGTCCTGACTTTC.

The V and J genes are TRBV15 and TRBJ2-7; 9 nucleotides agree with TRBD2. Germline-derived CDR1 and CDR2 are LNHNV and YYDKDF (reference sequence). V gave up 0 bases and J gave up 1 base; unmatched junction bases: 10. The CDR3 spans 18 residues. The CDR3 region is CATSRDLSGSGGSYEQYF. The CDR3 region has the DNA TGTGCCACCAGCAGAGATCTAAGTGGTAGCGGGGGTTCCTACGAGCAGTACTTC. Looking up the rest from reference TRBV15 and TRBJ2-7 gives the full variable domain: DAMVIQNPRYQVTQFGKPVTLSCSQTLNHNVMYWYQQKSSQAPKLLFHYYDKDFNNEADTPDNFQSRRPNTSFCFLDIRSPGLGDTAMYLCATSRDLSGSGGSYEQYFGPGTRLTVT.

The rearrangement links TRBV2 to TRBJ2-1; a weak D match, TRBD2 (6 bases). CDR1 and CDR2 (germline): SNHLY, FYNNEI. The V gene lost 1 base and the J gene lost 4 bases, with 17 bases spanning the gap. The CDR3 extends over 17 amino acids. This CDR3 is CASSEGLPGEVYNEQFF. Written as DNA, the CDR3 is TGTGCCAGCAGTGAAGGTTTGCCGGGGGAAGTTTACAATGAGCAGTTCTTC.

The rearrangement uses TRBV5-1 and TRBJ2-3; D is perhaps TRBD1 (6 bases). Between the trimmed V and J ends, which lost 0 bases and 0 bases, there was a span of 14 bases. Germline V gives CDR1 SGHRS, CDR2 YFSETQ. The CDR3 is 17 amino acids. The DNA of the CDR3 is TGCGCCAGCAGCTTGGCCGCCGGGACACCCAGCACAGATACGCAGTATTTT. It encodes CASSLAAGTPSTDTQYF.

This sequence joins TRBV5-1 and TRBJ2-5, with D perhaps matching TRBD2 (6 bases). CDR1 and CDR2 (germline): SGHRS, YFSETQ. CDR3 length: 14 residues. V was pared by 4 bases and J by 3 bases, with 13 bases between. The chain's CDR3 is CASSPGLYEETQYF. The CDR3 DNA reads TGCGCCAGCAGCCCGGGACTGTACGAAGAGACCCAGTACTTC.

This chain uses TRBV25-1 with TRBJ2-1; a weak D match, TRBD2 (6 bases). Per the germline V gene, CDR1 is MGHDK and CDR2 is SYGVNS. Trimming cost V 3 bases and J 5 bases, with 20 bases left between them. The CDR3 sequence is 17 residues long. The CDR3 nucleotides are TGTGCCAGCAGTGACCCATTTAATGCGGAGGGTCACAATGAGCAGTTCTTC. This gives the protein CASSDPFNAEGHNEQFF.

The chain combines TRBV14 with TRBJ2-1; D gene ambiguous. Trimming removed 5 bases from V and 1 base from J, with 6 bases in between. There are 13 residues in the CDR3. The germline V gene encodes CDR1 SGHDN and CDR2 FVKESK. CDR3 in amino acids: CASSSQSYNEQFF. As DNA, the CDR3 is TGTGCCAGCAGCTCACAGTCCTACAATGAGCAGTTCTTC.

The chain combines TRBV27 with TRBJ1-2, with 8 nucleotides matching TRBD1. The CDR3 sequence is 13 residues long. Germline lookup yields CDR1 MNHEY and CDR2 SMNVEV (reference sequence). Trimming cost V 3 bases and J 4 bases; bases outside gene matches: 1. CDR3 sequence: CASSFGQGYGYTF. Here the CDR3 DNA reads TGTGCCAGCAGTTTCGGACAGGGCTATGGCTACACCTTC.

In its sample, this clone was seen many times. The chain employs TRBV2 and TRBJ2-7, with 8 bases fitting TRBD1. The CDR3 has 12 residues. Germline V CDR1 and CDR2: SNHLY, FYNNEI. J lost 6 bases, V lost 6 bases, and 4 bases had no gene match. CDR3 in amino acids: CASRTGASEQYF. The DNA for the CDR3 is TGTGCCAGCAGGACAGGGGCCAGCGAGCAGTACTTC.

The chain recombines TRBV5-6 with TRBJ1-1; D not certain. CDR1 and CDR2 (germline): SGHDT, YYEEEE. V was shortened by 4 bases and J by 5 bases, with 6 bases between the two germline ends. CDR3 length: 11 amino acids. CDR3 nucleotide sequence: TGTGCCAGCAGCGGGCATACTGAAGCTTTCTTT. It codes for CASSGHTEAFF. Full variable domain (remainder filled in from reference TRBV5-6 and TRBJ1-1): DAGVTQSPTHLIKTRGQQVTLRCSPKSGHDTVSWYQQALGQGPQFIFQYYEEEERQRGNFPDRFSGHQFPNYSSELNVNALLLGDSALYLCASSGHTEAFFGQGTRLTVV.

The chain couples TRBV6-5 to TRBJ1-1, with D perhaps matching TRBD1 (6 bases). V shed 4 bases and J shed 10 bases, with 19 bases lying between them. This CDR3 has 14 amino acids. From germline, CDR1 is MNHEY and CDR2 SVGAGI. CDR3 in DNA: TGTGCCAGCAGTTCGGTCCCGGGACATTCTACAGCTTTCTTT. Amino acids: CASSSVPGHSTAFF.

The V and J genes are TRBV5-1 and TRBJ2-5; TRBD1 aligns across 11 bases. The CDR3 covers 16 residues. The V gene end was trimmed by 4 bases and the J gene end by 0 bases; junction bases not matched to a gene: 5. Germline CDR1 is SGHRS and CDR2 is YFSETQ. DNA of the CDR3: TGCGCCAGCAGCACTGGACAGGGGGCCTACCAAGAGACCCAGTACTTC. It specifies CASSTGQGAYQETQYF.

This clone was observed once. This sequence joins TRBV30 and TRBJ2-5; TRBD1 matches 8 bases. This CDR3 spans 13 amino acids. J gave up 2 bases and V 3 bases, and 2 bases lay outside the gene matches. Germline CDR1 GTSNPN, CDR2 SVGIG (reference sequence). In DNA form, the CDR3 reads TGTGCCTGGAGCAGGGGGCCGCAAGAGACCCAGTACTTC. It yields the protein CAWSRGPQETQYF.